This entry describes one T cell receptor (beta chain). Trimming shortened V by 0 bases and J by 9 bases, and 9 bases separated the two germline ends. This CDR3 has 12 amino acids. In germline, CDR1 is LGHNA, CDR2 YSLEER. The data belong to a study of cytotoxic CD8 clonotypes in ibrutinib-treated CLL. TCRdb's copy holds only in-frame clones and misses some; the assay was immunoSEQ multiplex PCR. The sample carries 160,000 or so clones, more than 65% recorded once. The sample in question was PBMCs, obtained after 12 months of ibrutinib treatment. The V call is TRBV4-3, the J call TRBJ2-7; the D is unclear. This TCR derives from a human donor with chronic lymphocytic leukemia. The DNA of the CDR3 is TGCGCCAGCAGCCAAGATATGGCATTGCAGTACTTC. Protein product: CASSQDMALQYF.